These 29 T cell receptor beta chains were all obtained from the same sample, sequenced in a study of T cells in Graves' hyperthyroidism and ophthalmopathy. Researchers took RNA transcripts and amplified the TCR beta CDR3 regions from them. Primed by the HTBI set, a first-round RT-PCR was run on the TCR CDR3. MiXCR, applied by TCRdb to the multiplex PCR reads, yields one record per CDR3 protein. The repertoire includes hundreds of thousands of distinct CDR3 sequences, around 20% of them detected once, and 16% sits in the top ten. The sequenced material came from blood. These receptor sequences come from a woman aged 50 to 60 with Graves' hyperthyroidism that later progressed to Graves' ophthalmopathy.

For the CDR3, the DNA is TGTGCCAGCAGCGTCGGACAGGCCGGGAACACTGAAGCTTTCTTT. Amino acids: CASSVGQAGNTEAFF. The chain uses TRBV9 and TRBJ1-1, with 7 positions matching TRBD1. Germline V gives CDR1 SGDLS, CDR2 YYNGEE. Germline trimming cut 2 bases from V and 1 base from J; bases unmatched to any gene: 5. The CDR3 covers 15 residues.

The table lists this clonotype with many counts. This rearrangement joins TRBV20-1 to TRBJ1-2; D perhaps matches TRBD1 (6 bases). Trimming removed 0 bases from V and 8 bases from J, with 22 bases in between. The germline V gene has CDR1 DFQATT and CDR2 SNEGSKA (reference sequence). The CDR3 extends over 16 amino acids. The CDR3 DNA sequence: TGCAGTGCTAGAGATTTCAGTAAAGGGGGACCTAAAGGCTACACCTTC. It encodes CSARDFSKGGPKGYTF.

This sequence joins TRBV6-6 and TRBJ1-1; D not resolved. Trimming pared 0 bases from V and 7 bases from J, leaving 6 bases between. Germline V gene sequence: CDR1 MNHNY, CDR2 SVGAGI (reference sequence). CDR3 size: 12 residues. CDR3 sequence: CASSYSRDEAFF. DNA for the CDR3: TGTGCCAGCAGTTACTCCCGGGATGAAGCTTTCTTT.

The genes are TRBV18 and TRBJ1-1, with D possibly matching TRBD1 (6 bases). There are 16 residues in the CDR3. Germline V gene data show CDR1 as KGHSH and CDR2 as LQKENI. The V end lost 2 bases, the J end lost 1 base, and 14 bases lay between the germline ends. In DNA form, the CDR3 reads TGTGCCAGCTCACCAATTGGACAGCGACGGAACACTGAAGCTTTCTTT. Amino acids: CASSPIGQRRNTEAFF.

The V and J genes are TRBV12-3 or TRBV12-4 and TRBJ2-3; 9 bases match TRBD1. V was clipped by 7 bases and J by 3 bases; unmatched bases: 5. The CDR3 contains 14 residues. CDR3 amino acids: CASIQGAQTDTQYF. Here the CDR3 DNA reads TGTGCCAGCATACAGGGGGCGCAAACAGATACGCAGTATTTT.

The table lists this clonotype with a few counts. This chain uses TRBV12-3 or TRBV12-4 with TRBJ1-2; TRBD1 aligns across 8 bases. V shed 6 bases and J 8 bases; nucleotides not matched to a gene: 11. This CDR3 region has 14 residues. CDR3 protein: CASSYGQGSSGYTF. Here the CDR3 DNA reads TGTGCCAGCAGCTACGGACAGGGATCGTCCGGCTACACCTTC.

The table lists this clonotype with a few counts. J is TRBJ2-6 and V is TRBV9, with TRBD1 matching 9 bases. Germline V gene lookup returns CDR1 SGDLS and CDR2 YYNGEE. With 0 bases clipped from V and 8 bases from J, the junction kept 9 bases outside the gene matches. The CDR3 totals 17 residues. For the CDR3, the DNA is TGTGCCAGCAGCGTAGGGTCTGGGACAGGGTATTCCAACGTCCTGACTTTC. Encoded protein: CASSVGSGTGYSNVLTF.

The sample holds a few counts of this clonotype. The chain is built from TRBV14 and TRBJ2-7; D gene ambiguous. From germline, CDR1 is SGHDN and CDR2 FVKESK. With 2 bases removed from V and 3 bases from J, the gap between germline ends came to 8 bases. CDR3 length: 13 amino acids. CDR3 sequence: CASSQNTYYEQYF. The CDR3 DNA reads as TGTGCCAGCAGCCAAAACACCTACTACGAGCAGTACTTC.

V gene TRBV12-3 or TRBV12-4 combines with J gene TRBJ1-1, with no clear D. The CDR3 totals 15 residues. The V gene lost 1 base and the J gene lost 4 bases, with 13 bases spanning the gap. The CDR3 protein is CASSLGRRTSTEAFF. CDR3 DNA: TGTGCCAGCAGTTTAGGGCGGAGAACGAGCACTGAAGCTTTCTTT.

The genes are TRBV6-1 and TRBJ1-4; D not resolved. The CDR3 length is 13 residues. Germline values: CDR1 MNHNS, CDR2 SASEGT. The germline V and J ends were trimmed by 4 bases and 6 bases, with 9 bases remaining between them. The CDR3 is CASSALYDEKLFF. CDR3 in DNA: TGTGCCAGCAGTGCGTTATATGATGAAAAACTGTTTTTT.

This clonotype was seen a few times. The chain joins TRBV6-2 or TRBV6-3 to TRBJ1-4, with TRBD1 identical over 8 bases. With V trimmed by 6 bases and J by 6 bases, 9 bases remained unmatched. This CDR3 spans 15 amino acids. The V gene's germline CDR1 is MNHEY and CDR2 SVGEGT. This CDR3 is CASRPSDRVYEKLFF. The CDR3, as DNA: TGTGCCAGCAGGCCTTCGGACAGGGTCTATGAAAAACTGTTTTTT.

The chain links TRBV12-3 or TRBV12-4 to TRBJ1-4; TRBD1 matches at 8 bases. This CDR3 region has 16 residues. Germline trimming cut 5 bases from V and 4 bases from J; bases unmatched to any gene: 9. DNA for the CDR3: TGTGCCAGCAGTCGGCGCCGGGACAGGTATAATGAAAAACTGTTTTTT. This translates into CASSRRRDRYNEKLFF.

The table lists this clonotype with many counts. The rearrangement joins TRBV7-3 to TRBJ2-7, with 8 bases identical to TRBD2. The CDR3 totals 14 residues. Germline V gives CDR1 SGHTA, CDR2 FQGTGA. V shed 5 bases, J shed 3 bases, and the junction held 6 bases outside the gene matches. CDR3 in DNA: TGTGCCAGCAGCGCGGACGCGGGAGGCTACGAGCAGTACTTC. Translating gives CASSADAGGYEQYF.

Ten or more counts support this clonotype. The CDR3 loop reads CASSPPGGDFSYNEQFF. CDR3 bases: TGTGCCAGCAGCCCGCCCGGGGGCGATTTCTCCTACAATGAGCAGTTCTTC. The chain recombines TRBV7-9 with TRBJ2-1; possibly TRBD1 or TRBD2 for D (6 bases each). In germline, CDR1 is SEHNR, CDR2 FQNEAQ (reference sequence). Trimming shortened V by 5 bases and J by 0 bases, and 17 bases separated the two germline ends. This CDR3 is 17 amino acids long.

The V and J genes are TRBV4-2 and TRBJ1-1, with D tentatively TRBD1 (5 bases). Trimming took off 2 bases at V and 0 bases at J, with 19 bases between the two ends. The CDR3 spans 18 residues. Germline V gives CDR1 LGHNA, CDR2 YNFKEQ. CDR3: CASSQQKTGLGMNTEAFF. CDR3 DNA sequence: TGTGCCAGCAGCCAACAAAAAACGGGACTTGGCATGAACACTGAAGCTTTCTTT.

The DNA for the CDR3 is TGTGCCAGTAGTTCCAGAACTAATCAGCCCCAGCATTTT. This codes for CASSSRTNQPQHF. The chain has TRBV19 and TRBJ1-5; unclear D gene. V lost 5 bases and J lost 4, with 9 bases in between. Germline CDR1 LNHDA, CDR2 SQIVND (reference sequence). The CDR3 length is 13 residues.

The rearrangement joins TRBV20-1 to TRBJ1-5; maybe TRBD1 (5 bases). With 4 bases removed from V and 6 bases from J, the gap between germline ends came to 13 bases. This CDR3 has 13 amino acids. In germline, CDR1 is DFQATT, CDR2 SNEGSKA (reference sequence). The CDR3 reads CSATDRDLQPQHF. In DNA form, the CDR3 reads TGCAGTGCTACCGACAGAGACCTTCAGCCCCAGCATTTT.

V is TRBV6-2 or TRBV6-3 and J is TRBJ2-5; maybe TRBD1 (6 bases). The CDR3 is made up of 15 amino acids. Germline lookup yields CDR1 MNHEY and CDR2 SVGEGT. Trimming shortened V by 1 base and J by 3 bases, and 12 bases separated the two germline ends. The CDR3 spells CASSYFRGWEETQYF. CDR3 sequence (DNA): TGTGCCAGCAGTTACTTCAGGGGTTGGGAAGAGACCCAGTACTTC.

This clonotype was seen at least ten times. The V gene is TRBV5-1, the J gene TRBJ2-2; 7 nucleotides match TRBD1. The CDR3 is 14 residues long. The V segment lost 9 bases and the J segment 0 bases; nucleotides outside the gene matches: 5. Germline assignment: CDR1 SGHRS and CDR2 YFSETQ. DNA of the CDR3: TGCGCCACCACGGACAGGACGAACACCGGGGAGCTGTTTTTT. Amino acid sequence: CATTDRTNTGELFF. The whole variable domain, filled in from reference TRBV5-1 and TRBJ2-2, reads KAGVTQTPRYLIKTRGQQVTLSCSPISGHRSVSWYQQTPGQGLQFLFEYFSETQRNKGNFPGRFSGRQFSNSRSEMNVSTLELGDSALYLCATTDRTNTGELFFGEGSRLTVL.

The chain combines TRBV20-1 with TRBJ1-1; D call uncertain. The CDR3 is 15 residues long. Trimming took off 3 bases at V and 2 bases at J, with 16 bases between the two ends. Germline values: CDR1 DFQATT, CDR2 SNEGSKA (reference sequence). CDR3 in DNA: TGCAGTGCTAGTTTGAGTGGCAGACTAAACACTGAAGCTTTCTTT. Amino acid sequence: CSASLSGRLNTEAFF.

This clonotype has more than one count but fewer than ten. The chain is built from TRBV20-1 and TRBJ1-5, with 11 bases lining up with TRBD1. Germline CDR1 DFQATT, CDR2 SNEGSKA (reference sequence). The CDR3 contains 14 residues. With 5 bases clipped from V and 5 bases from J, the junction kept 5 bases outside the gene matches. The CDR3 coding sequence is TGCAGTGCTCCAGGACAGGGGGCGTATCAGCCCCAGCATTTT. Its protein product is CSAPGQGAYQPQHF.

V is TRBV5-4 and J is TRBJ2-2, with 7 bases matching TRBD1. The CDR3 is made up of 16 amino acids. Germline values: CDR1 SGHNT, CDR2 YYREEE (reference sequence). The V gene end was trimmed by 2 bases and the J gene end by 0 bases; junction bases not matched to a gene: 4. CDR3 amino acids: CASSFGTDANTGELFF. The CDR3 DNA is TGTGCCAGCAGCTTTGGGACAGACGCGAACACCGGGGAGCTGTTTTTT. Full variable domain (remainder filled in from reference TRBV5-4 and TRBJ2-2): ETGVTQSPTHLIKTRGQQVTLRCSSQSGHNTVSWYQQALGQGPQFIFQYYREEENGRGNFPPRFSGLQFPNYSSELNVNALELDDSALYLCASSFGTDANTGELFFGEGSRLTVL.

The table lists this clonotype with many counts. The genes are TRBV11-2 and TRBJ2-1; 9 bases align to TRBD2. The CDR3 is made up of 16 amino acids. J gave up 3 bases and V 3 bases, and 6 bases lay outside the gene matches. Germline assignment: CDR1 SGHAT and CDR2 FQNNGV. CDR3 bases: TGTGCCAGCAGCTTCCTCAGCGGGGGGTTCTACAATGAGCAGTTCTTC. It codes for CASSFLSGGFYNEQFF.

This clonotype was counted between two and nine times. The genes are TRBV12-3 or TRBV12-4 and TRBJ1-1; D perhaps matches TRBD1 (5 bases). Trimming took off 3 bases at V and 7 bases at J, with 9 bases between the two ends. The CDR3 is 12 residues long. The CDR3 bases are TGTGCCAGCAGTTTTGGGGGGAATGAAGCTTTCTTT. It specifies CASSFGGNEAFF.

At least ten counts were recorded for this clonotype. The chain couples TRBV2 to TRBJ2-3; TRBD2 matches at 8 bases. The V segment lost 7 bases and the J segment 5 bases; nucleotides outside the gene matches: 11. CDR1 and CDR2 (germline): SNHLY, FYNNEI. The CDR3 consists of 15 residues. The DNA for the CDR3 is TGTGCCAGCACCCGGGGGGGAGGCTCGGAAGATACGCAGTATTTT. It specifies CASTRGGGSEDTQYF.

The chain links TRBV29-1 to TRBJ2-1; D call uncertain. V dropped 1 base and J dropped 5 bases, with 12 bases sitting between them. Germline CDR1 is SQVTM and CDR2 is ANQGSEA. The CDR3 extends over 14 amino acids. The CDR3 region is CSVEAPPKDNEQFF. CDR3 bases: TGCAGCGTTGAAGCCCCCCCTAAGGACAATGAGCAGTTCTTC.

This clonotype was found many times. The CDR3 sequence: CSARSGAETQYF. As DNA, the CDR3 is TGCAGTGCTAGATCGGGTGCGGAGACCCAGTACTTC. The chain employs TRBV20-1 and TRBJ2-5, with unresolved D. CDR3 length: 12 residues. The germline V gene has CDR1 DFQATT and CDR2 SNEGSKA (reference sequence). Deletions cut 2 bases from V and 5 bases from J, with 9 bases between.

At least ten counts were recorded for this clonotype. The rearrangement links TRBV30 to TRBJ1-1; no definite D call. The CDR3 sequence is 13 residues long. Trimming cost V 1 base and J 6 bases, with 12 bases left between them. Germline lookup yields CDR1 GTSNPN and CDR2 SVGIG (reference sequence). CDR3 nucleotides: TGTGCCTGGAGTGAACACGCCGCCTCTGAAGCTTTCTTT. It codes for CAWSEHAASEAFF. The variable domain in full, completed from reference TRBV30 and TRBJ1-1, reads SQTIHQWPATLVQPVGSPLSLECTVEGTSNPNLYWYRQAAGRGLQLLFYSVGIGQISSEVPQNLSASRPQDRQFILSSKKLLLSDSGFYLCAWSEHAASEAFFGQGTRLTVV.

The DNA of the CDR3 is TGCAGTGCTAGCAGCAGGGGTAATTCACCCCTCCACTTT. Its translation: CSASSRGNSPLHF. This chain joins TRBV20-1 and TRBJ1-6, with D possibly matching TRBD1 (6 bases). The germline CDR1 and CDR2 sequences are DFQATT and SNEGSKA (reference sequence). V gave up 3 bases and J gave up 6 bases, with 9 bases separating them. The CDR3 sequence is 13 residues long.